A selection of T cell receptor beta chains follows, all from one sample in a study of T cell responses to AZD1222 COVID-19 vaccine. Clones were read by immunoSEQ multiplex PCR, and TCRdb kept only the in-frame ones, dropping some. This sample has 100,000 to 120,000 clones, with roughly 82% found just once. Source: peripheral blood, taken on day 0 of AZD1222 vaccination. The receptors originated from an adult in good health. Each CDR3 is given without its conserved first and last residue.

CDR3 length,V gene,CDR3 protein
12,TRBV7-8,ASSLWGEGEKLF
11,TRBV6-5,ASSLWGGNEQF
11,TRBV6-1,ASSLRGSDEQY
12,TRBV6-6,ASSDPRRVYEQY
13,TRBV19,ASSTSGGPSNEQF
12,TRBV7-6,ASSSTTGGYGYT
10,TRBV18,ASSPVTREAF
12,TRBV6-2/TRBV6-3,ASSRGGGPYGYT
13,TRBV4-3,ASSQDPGMGHGYT
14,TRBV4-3,ASSREEGWPYNEQF